Listed below are T cell receptor beta chains from one sample, sequenced in a study of T cell responses to AZD1222 COVID-19 vaccine. Libraries were prepared by immunoSEQ multiplex PCR; TCRdb keeps only in-frame clonotypes and omits some of them. The sample comprises some 150,000 clones, roughly 93% of which are singletons, and just over 5% rests with the top ten. Sequencing was performed on peripheral blood, taken on day 0 of AZD1222 vaccination. The receptors originated from an adult in good health. Both conserved end residues are part of each CDR3. Each record gives: clone size, J gene, V gene, D gene, CDR3 DNA, CDR3 protein. A D gene is named only where the DNA matches it firmly. Rows give clone size only sometimes, using once, few, many, or a class for an expanded clone.

once	TRBJ1-2	TRBV7-9	TRBD1	TGTGCCAGCAGCCCGAGGGACAGCTATGGCTACACCTTC	CASSPRDSYGYTF
NA	TRBJ2-7	TRBV27	TRBD1	TGTGCCAGCAGTTCAACCCGGGACAGGCAGTACTTC	CASSSTRDRQYF
NA	TRBJ2-7	TRBV30	NA	TGTGCCTGGAGTATCGGGTTAGCCTACGAGCAGTACTTC	CAWSIGLAYEQYF
NA	TRBJ2-5	TRBV9	NA	TGTGCCAGCAGTTCGACAGGAACGGGAGAGACCCAGTACTTC	CASSSTGTGETQYF
once	TRBJ2-7	TRBV18	NA	TGTGCCAGCTCACCAGGGGGCACCTACGAGCAGTACTTC	CASSPGGTYEQYF
NA	TRBJ1-1	TRBV5-6	TRBD1	TGTGCCAGCAGCCGCCAGGGGGCGGCTTTCTTT	CASSRQGAAFF
NA	TRBJ2-5	TRBV5-1	NA	TGCGCCAGCAGCTTGGAGTCCAGGGAGACCCAGTACTTC	CASSLESRETQYF
few	TRBJ2-7	TRBV10-3	NA	TGTGCCACCAGTGGAGACTACGAGCAGTACTTC	CATSGDYEQYF
NA	TRBJ1-1	TRBV5-6	NA	TGTGCCAGCAGCTTGACGGGGTTAAACACTGAAGCTTTCTTT	CASSLTGLNTEAFF
NA	TRBJ2-1	TRBV10-2	TRBD2	TGCGCCAGCGTTTGGCGGGAGGGCCACAATGAGCAGTTCTTC	CASVWREGHNEQFF
NA	TRBJ2-1	TRBV14	TRBD2	TGTGCCAGCAGCCCGGGACTAGCGGGAAGGAATGAGCAGTTCTTC	CASSPGLAGRNEQFF
NA	TRBJ2-2	TRBV27	TRBD1	TGTGCCAGCAAAAGGACAGGGGGAGCCACCGGGGAGCTGTTTTTT	CASKRTGGATGELFF
NA	TRBJ2-7	TRBV10-1	NA	TGCGCCAGCAGTGAGTATGGGACGGCAACCTACGAGCAGTACTTC	CASSEYGTATYEQYF
few	TRBJ2-7	TRBV10-3	TRBD2	TGTGCCATCATGAAAGCGGGAGATTCTAACGAGCAGTACTTC	CAIMKAGDSNEQYF
NA	TRBJ1-1	TRBV19	TRBD1	TGTGCCAGTACCCTGGGACAGGGACACACTGAAGCTTTCTTT	CASTLGQGHTEAFF
NA	TRBJ2-3	TRBV24-1	TRBD1	TGTGCCACCAGTGATTCCGGGACAGGGCCCGCAGATACGCAGTATTTT	CATSDSGTGPADTQYF
NA	TRBJ1-2	TRBV3-1/TRBV3-2	NA	TGTGCCAGCAGCCAAGATGGGGTTAACTATGGCTACACCTTC	CASSQDGVNYGYTF
NA	TRBJ2-6	TRBV5-5	TRBD1	TGTGCCAGCAGCTTTTCCGGGACAGGGGCCTCTGGGGCCAACGTCCTGACTTTC	CASSFSGTGASGANVLTF
once	TRBJ1-5	TRBV6-2/TRBV6-3	NA	TGTGCCAGCAGTTGGCAGGTCAATCAGCCCCAGCATTTT	CASSWQVNQPQHF
NA	TRBJ1-1	TRBV29-1	NA	TGCAGCGCCGCCAGACAGGCCGACGGTGAAGCTTTCTTT	CSAARQADGEAFF
few	TRBJ2-7	TRBV5-1	TRBD2	TGCGCCAGCAGCTTGGTAGGAGCGGGAGGGGCCTACGAGCAGTACTTC	CASSLVGAGGAYEQYF
NA	TRBJ1-5	TRBV19	NA	TGTGCCAGTAGTATCAGGGTCGGGAATCAGCCCCAGCATTTT	CASSIRVGNQPQHF
NA	TRBJ1-5	TRBV24-1	NA	TGTGCCACCAGTGAGGGAAATCAGCCCCAGCATTTT	CATSEGNQPQHF
NA	TRBJ2-7	TRBV27	TRBD1	TGTGCCAGCAGTCCCCGGGACAGGCGCGAGCAGTACTTC	CASSPRDRREQYF
NA	TRBJ2-7	TRBV6-5	TRBD2	TGTGCCAGCAGTTACCGAGGGACTACCTACGAGCAGTACTTC	CASSYRGTTYEQYF
NA	TRBJ1-3	TRBV5-1	NA	TGCGCCAGCAGCTTGGATGGGGGCCCCAGCTCTGGAAACACCATATATTTT	CASSLDGGPSSGNTIYF
NA	TRBJ2-7	TRBV2	TRBD1	TGTGCCAGCAGAGCCGGGACAGGGGGCTTCGAGCAGTACTTC	CASRAGTGGFEQYF
NA	TRBJ1-4	TRBV4-2	NA	TGTGCCAGCAGCCAAGACTATCGGGAAGGGCCAACTAATGAAAAACTGTTTTTT	CASSQDYREGPTNEKLFF
NA	TRBJ1-3	TRBV7-9	NA	TGTGCCAGCAGCTTAGGGGCGGGACTCTCTGGAAACACCATATATTTT	CASSLGAGLSGNTIYF
NA	TRBJ2-5	TRBV28	TRBD1	TGTGCCAGCAGCCTCGGGGGACAGGGAGGGGAGACCCAGTACTTC	CASSLGGQGGETQYF
NA	TRBJ2-7	TRBV5-4	TRBD2	TGTGCCAGCAGCTATCGTAGCGGGAGGTCACTCTACGAGCAGTACTTC	CASSYRSGRSLYEQYF
NA	TRBJ2-3	TRBV5-1	NA	TGCGCCAGCGGGCAAACAGATACGCAGTATTTT	CASGQTDTQYF
NA	TRBJ2-3	TRBV5-1	TRBD2	TGCGCCAGCAGCTTGCGCAGCGGGGGGACAGATACGCAGTATTTT	CASSLRSGGTDTQYF
NA	TRBJ2-5	TRBV2	NA	TGTGCCAGCAGTGAAGGGACAAACCAAGAGACCCAGTACTTC	CASSEGTNQETQYF
NA	TRBJ2-3	TRBV28	TRBD2	TGTGCCAGCGGATCCTCTAGCGGGAGGGCCGCAGATACGCAGTATTTT	CASGSSSGRAADTQYF
NA	TRBJ1-2	TRBV25-1	NA	TGTGCCAGCAGTGAATACCTGGGTAGTGGCTACACCTTC	CASSEYLGSGYTF
NA	TRBJ2-7	TRBV19	NA	TGTGCCAGTAGTATAGGGGGGACATACAACTACGAGCAGTACTTC	CASSIGGTYNYEQYF
NA	TRBJ1-5	TRBV6-1	NA	TGTGCCAGCAGTGAATTTGGGGGGCAGGGCGGTCAGCCCCAGCATTTT	CASSEFGGQGGQPQHF
NA	TRBJ1-2	TRBV10-2	TRBD1	TGCGCCAGTTCCGGGACAGGGCTCTATGGCTACACCTTC	CASSGTGLYGYTF
few	TRBJ1-2	TRBV30	TRBD1	TGTGCCTGGAGACTTGGGACAGAATATGGCTACACCTTC	CAWRLGTEYGYTF
once	TRBJ2-2	TRBV21-1	NA	TGTGCCAGCAGCAAAGTAGGGACAGGGCCCGGGGAGCTGTTTTTT	CASSKVGTGPGELFF
once	TRBJ1-6	TRBV7-9	NA	TGTGCCAGCAGCCCCCCAGGGGTAGAAAATTCACCCCTCCACTTT	CASSPPGVENSPLHF
NA	TRBJ2-3	TRBV4-2	NA	TGTGCCAGCAGCCAAGATGGCAGGGGAGCAGATACGCAGTATTTT	CASSQDGRGADTQYF
NA	TRBJ2-7	TRBV18	NA	TGTGCCAGCTCACCCACAATTAAAGACTACGAGCAGTACTTC	CASSPTIKDYEQYF
NA	TRBJ2-2	TRBV19	NA	TGTGCCGTATCGGACTTCGTGGCATCCGAGGAGAACACCGGGGAGCTGTTTTTT	CAVSDFVASEENTGELFF
once	TRBJ2-1	TRBV25-1	NA	TGTGCCAGCAGTGACTTGGCGGACTCCTACAATGAGCAGTTCTTC	CASSDLADSYNEQFF
NA	TRBJ2-1	TRBV3-1/TRBV3-2	NA	TGTGCCAGCAGACCCGGGGGCCCTAGCTCCTACAATGAGCAGTTCTTC	CASRPGGPSSYNEQFF
NA	TRBJ1-3	TRBV15	NA	TGTGCCACCAGCAGAGATCCCGGCAAGGGAAACACCATATATTTT	CATSRDPGKGNTIYF
NA	TRBJ2-3	TRBV3-1/TRBV3-2	TRBD2	TGTGCCAGCAGCCAAGAAGGAGCCCTTAGCGGGAATCCAGATACGCAGTATTTT	CASSQEGALSGNPDTQYF
NA	TRBJ2-3	TRBV12-3/TRBV12-4	NA	TGTGCCAGCAGTTTAGCCGCAGATACGCAGTATTTT	CASSLAADTQYF
NA	TRBJ2-7	TRBV18	TRBD2	TGTGCCAGCTCACCAAGGGCTAGCGGGAGCTACGAGCAGTACTTC	CASSPRASGSYEQYF